Listed below are T cell receptor beta chains from one sample, sequenced in a study of blood T cell repertoires in COVID-19. Profiling relied on immunoSEQ multiplex PCR, and the TCRdb table lists in-frame clones only, not all of them. The data hold 150,000 to 200,000 clones, with 88% observed a single time. What was sequenced was peripheral blood. These receptors were obtained from a man aged 45-65 years who had recovered from COVID-19. Both conserved end residues are part of each CDR3. Fields, in order: D gene, V gene, J gene, clone size, CDR3 protein, CDR3 DNA. The D gene is left open where the match is weak. Some rows have no size entry. The others give once, few or many, or a class for an expanded clone.

>NA|TRBV6-2/TRBV6-3|TRBJ1-5|NA
CASSYTGGYSNQPQHF
TGTGCCAGCAGTTATACGGGAGGCTATAGCAATCAGCCCCAGCATTTT
>TRBD2|TRBV2|TRBJ2-1|NA
CASLAALKNEQFF
TGTGCCAGTCTAGCGGCCCTAAAGAATGAGCAGTTCTTC
>NA|TRBV7-9|TRBJ2-1|once
CASSFASSYNEQFF
TGTGCCAGCAGCTTCGCGAGCTCCTACAATGAGCAGTTCTTC
>NA|TRBV6-2/TRBV6-3|TRBJ1-1|NA
CASSYSVEAITEAFF
TGTGCCAGCAGTTACTCCGTGGAGGCGATAACTGAAGCTTTCTTT
>TRBD2|TRBV7-2|TRBJ2-3|NA
CASSSPAGGIDTQYF
TGTGCCAGCAGCTCCCCTGCGGGAGGGATAGATACGCAGTATTTT
>TRBD2|TRBV10-3|TRBJ2-1|NA
CAISESASGRDNEQFF
TGTGCCATCAGTGAGTCGGCTAGCGGGAGGGACAATGAGCAGTTCTTC
>NA|TRBV7-8|TRBJ2-2|NA
CASSSYGGTNTGELFF
TGTGCCAGCAGCTCGTATGGGGGGACCAACACCGGGGAGCTGTTTTTT
>NA|TRBV7-9|TRBJ2-1|NA
CASGKGRADNEQFF
TGTGCCAGCGGCAAAGGGCGAGCGGACAATGAGCAGTTCTTC
>TRBD2|TRBV9|TRBJ2-5|NA
CASSVWGGDQETQYF
TGTGCCAGCAGCGTATGGGGGGGAGACCAAGAGACCCAGTACTTC
>NA|TRBV7-9|TRBJ1-1|few
CASSFTGEGRAFF
TGTGCCAGCAGCTTCACTGGGGAAGGGAGAGCTTTCTTT
>TRBD2|TRBV4-1|TRBJ2-5|once
CASSQSGGAGRETQYF
TGCGCCAGCAGCCAATCGGGGGGGGCTGGGCGAGAGACCCAGTACTTC
>TRBD1|TRBV28|TRBJ1-2|NA
CASSFPRTGNIDYGYTF
TGTGCCAGCAGTTTCCCCCGGACAGGTAATATCGACTATGGCTACACCTTC
>TRBD1|TRBV6-5|TRBJ2-3|NA
CASSLGQGIDTQYF
TGTGCCAGCAGTCTAGGACAGGGTATAGATACGCAGTATTTT
>NA|TRBV4-1|TRBJ1-4|NA
CASSQGRGGYNEKLFF
TGCGCCAGCAGCCAAGGAAGAGGGGGTTATAATGAAAAACTGTTTTTT
>TRBD1|TRBV7-2|TRBJ2-5|NA
CASRGADRVETQYF
TGTGCCAGCAGGGGTGCGGACAGGGTAGAGACCCAGTACTTC
>NA|TRBV5-1|TRBJ1-2|NA
CASGLDYGYTF
TGCGCCAGTGGTTTAGACTATGGCTACACCTTC
>NA|TRBV5-4|TRBJ2-5|NA
CASSGDMEETQYF
TGTGCCAGCAGCGGGGACATGGAAGAGACCCAGTACTTC
>NA|TRBV6-6|TRBJ2-1|NA
CASSPTGREQFF
TGTGCCAGCAGCCCAACAGGGCGCGAGCAGTTCTTC
>TRBD2|TRBV19|TRBJ2-2|NA
CASSMAGTSGLTGELFF
TGTGCCAGTAGTATGGCCGGGACTAGCGGGTTAACCGGGGAGCTGTTTTTT
>NA|TRBV7-3|TRBJ1-5|NA
CASGSGQSELHF
TGTGCCAGCGGATCCGGCCAGTCTGAACTACATTTT
>NA|TRBV28|TRBJ2-7|NA
CASRKGGPYEQYF
TGTGCCAGCAGGAAGGGGGGGCCTTACGAGCAGTACTTC
>TRBD2|TRBV7-3|TRBJ2-3|NA
CASSPGLAGGADTQYF
TGTGCCAGCAGCCCCGGATTGGCGGGGGGGGCAGATACGCAGTATTTT
>NA|TRBV5-1|TRBJ1-3|NA
CASSSPPTNTIYF
TGCGCCAGCAGTTCCCCACCTACAAACACCATATATTTT
>NA|TRBV27|TRBJ1-2|NA
CASSQQGFYGYTF
TGTGCCAGCAGTCAACAGGGATTCTATGGCTACACCTTC
>TRBD1|TRBV7-3|TRBJ2-5|NA
CASSVTGRQETQYF
TGTGCCAGCAGCGTGACAGGGCGCCAAGAGACCCAGTACTTC
>TRBD2|TRBV3-1/TRBV3-2|TRBJ2-1|NA
CASSLGTRGYNEQFF
TGTGCCAGCAGCCTCGGGACTAGAGGGTACAATGAGCAGTTCTTC
>NA|TRBV15|TRBJ1-4|NA
CATSRASNRANEKLFF
TGTGCCACCAGCAGAGCGTCCAACAGGGCTAATGAAAAACTGTTTTTT
>NA|TRBV11-3|TRBJ2-3|NA
CASSFGGAGPSTDTQYF
TGTGCCAGCAGCTTCGGAGGGGCGGGGCCTAGCACAGATACGCAGTATTTT
>NA|TRBV7-9|TRBJ2-1|NA
CASSRSRDGRNEQFF
TGTGCCAGCAGTCGATCAAGGGATGGGAGGAATGAGCAGTTCTTC
>TRBD2|TRBV5-4|TRBJ2-1|NA
CASSIAGSSYNEQFF
TGTGCCAGCAGTATAGCGGGATCCTCCTACAATGAGCAGTTCTTC
>NA|TRBV30|TRBJ1-2|NA
CAWRIAGSGYYGYTF
TGTGCCTGGAGGATAGCCGGCAGCGGCTACTATGGCTACACCTTC
>TRBD2|TRBV7-2|TRBJ2-7|NA
CASSSLRRLAGEGHYEQYF
TGTGCCAGCAGCTCTCTCCGAAGACTAGCGGGAGAGGGGCATTACGAGCAGTACTTC
>NA|TRBV5-1|TRBJ2-2|NA
CASSLVEINTGELFF
TGCGCCAGCAGCCTTGTTGAGATTAACACCGGGGAGCTGTTTTTT
>TRBD2|TRBV27|TRBJ2-1|NA
CASSLGTSPYNEQFF
TGTGCCAGCAGTTTAGGGACTAGCCCCTACAATGAGCAGTTCTTC
>TRBD1|TRBV28|TRBJ1-2|few
CASSTGQVGYTF
TGTGCCAGCTCGACAGGGCAAGTGGGCTACACCTTC
>NA|TRBV15|TRBJ1-1|NA
CATSRETALGTEAFF
TGTGCCACCAGCAGAGAGACAGCCTTGGGGACTGAAGCTTTCTTT
>TRBD2|TRBV7-3|TRBJ2-7|NA
CASSLTSTSGRANYEQYF
TGTGCCAGCAGCTTAACAAGTACTAGCGGGAGGGCCAACTACGAGCAGTACTTC
>TRBD2|TRBV7-7|TRBJ2-7|NA
CASSSGTSGSPYEQYF
TGTGCCAGCAGCTCGGGGACTAGCGGGTCTCCCTACGAGCAGTACTTC
>NA|TRBV9|TRBJ2-7|NA
CASSAEIGVLYEQYF
TGTGCCAGCAGCGCCGAGATAGGGGTTCTCTACGAGCAGTACTTC
>TRBD1|TRBV27|TRBJ2-5|many
CASSLTGEETQYF
TGTGCCAGCAGTTTAACAGGGGAAGAGACCCAGTACTTC
>NA|TRBV3-1/TRBV3-2|TRBJ2-3|NA
CASSYRLSSTDTQYF
TGTGCCAGCAGCTATCGACTTTCTAGCACAGATACGCAGTATTTT
>NA|TRBV7-8|TRBJ1-2|few
CASSPYQGWDSGYTF
TGTGCCAGCAGCCCGTACCAGGGCTGGGACTCTGGCTACACCTTC
>TRBD2|TRBV5-4|TRBJ2-5|NA
CASSFLSGSPGETQYF
TGTGCCAGCAGCTTCCTTAGCGGGAGCCCCGGGGAGACCCAGTACTTC
>NA|TRBV6-2/TRBV6-3|TRBJ1-6|NA
CASSYGDSPLHF
TGTGCCAGCAGTTACGGAGATTCACCCCTCCACTTT
>NA|TRBV20-1|TRBJ1-2|NA
CSARLERVYTF
TGCAGTGCTAGACTTGAGCGGGTCTACACCTTC
>NA|TRBV2|TRBJ1-5|NA
CASSGAGRGNQPQHF
TGTGCCAGCAGTGGGGCTGGGAGGGGCAATCAGCCCCAGCATTTT
>TRBD2|TRBV5-1|TRBJ2-7|NA
CASSFTAGSYEQYF
TGCGCCAGCAGCTTTACAGCGGGGAGCTACGAGCAGTACTTC